This record covers a single T cell receptor (beta chain). TCRdb keeps only in-frame clones here, not all; method: immunoSEQ multiplex PCR. The data show about 59,000 clones, around 79% seen once. The data belong to a study of blood T cell repertoires in COVID-19. This receptor was taken from a human donor in a cohort sampled during active COVID-19. The sequenced material came from peripheral blood.

CDR3 sequence (DNA): TGCGCCAGCAGCCAAGGAAACAGGTATAATGAAAAACTGTTTTTT. It codes for CASSQGNRYNEKLFF. This rearrangement joins TRBV4-3 to TRBJ1-4, with TRBD1 as a possible D gene (5 bases). This CDR3 has 15 amino acids. V was pared by 1 base and J by 4 bases, with 10 bases between. The germline CDR1 and CDR2 sequences are LGHNA and YSLEER.